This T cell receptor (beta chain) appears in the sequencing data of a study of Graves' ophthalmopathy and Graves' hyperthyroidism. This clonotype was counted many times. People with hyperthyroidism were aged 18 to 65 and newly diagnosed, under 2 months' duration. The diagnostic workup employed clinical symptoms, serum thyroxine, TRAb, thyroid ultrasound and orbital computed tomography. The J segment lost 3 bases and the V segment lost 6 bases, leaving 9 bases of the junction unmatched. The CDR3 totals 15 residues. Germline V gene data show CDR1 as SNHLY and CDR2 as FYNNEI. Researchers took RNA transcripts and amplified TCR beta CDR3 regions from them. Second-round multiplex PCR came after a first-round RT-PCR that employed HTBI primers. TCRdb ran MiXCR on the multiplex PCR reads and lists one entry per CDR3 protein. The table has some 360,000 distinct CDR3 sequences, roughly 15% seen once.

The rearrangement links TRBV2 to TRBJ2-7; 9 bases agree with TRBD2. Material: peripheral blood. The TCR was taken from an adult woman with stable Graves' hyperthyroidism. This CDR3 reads CASRATGLAYYEQYF. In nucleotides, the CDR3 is TGTGCCAGCAGGGCAACGGGACTAGCCTACTACGAGCAGTACTTC.